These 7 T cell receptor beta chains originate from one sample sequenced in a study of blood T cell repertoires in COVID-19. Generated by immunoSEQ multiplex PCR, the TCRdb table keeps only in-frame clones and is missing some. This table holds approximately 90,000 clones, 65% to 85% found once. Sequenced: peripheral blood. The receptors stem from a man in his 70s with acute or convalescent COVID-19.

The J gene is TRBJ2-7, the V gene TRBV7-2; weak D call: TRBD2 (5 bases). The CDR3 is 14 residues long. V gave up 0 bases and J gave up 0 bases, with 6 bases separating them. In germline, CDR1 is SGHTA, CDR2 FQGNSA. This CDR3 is CASSLAGSSYEQYV. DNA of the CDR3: TGTGCCAGCAGCTTAGCGGGGAGCTCCTACGAGCAGTACGTC.

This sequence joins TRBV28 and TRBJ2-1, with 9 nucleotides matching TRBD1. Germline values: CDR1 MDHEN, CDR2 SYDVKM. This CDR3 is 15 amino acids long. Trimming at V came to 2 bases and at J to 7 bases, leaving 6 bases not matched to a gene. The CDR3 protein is CASSLGTGNENEQFF. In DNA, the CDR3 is TGTGCCAGCAGTTTAGGGACAGGGAATGAGAATGAGCAGTTCTTC.

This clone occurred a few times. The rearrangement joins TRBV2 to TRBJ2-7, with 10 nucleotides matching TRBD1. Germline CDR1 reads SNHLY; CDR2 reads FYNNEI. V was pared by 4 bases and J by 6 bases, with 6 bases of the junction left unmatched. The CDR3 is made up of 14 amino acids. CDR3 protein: CASSGDRGSREQYF. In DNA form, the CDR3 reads TGTGCCAGCAGTGGGGACAGGGGTTCTCGCGAGCAGTACTTC.

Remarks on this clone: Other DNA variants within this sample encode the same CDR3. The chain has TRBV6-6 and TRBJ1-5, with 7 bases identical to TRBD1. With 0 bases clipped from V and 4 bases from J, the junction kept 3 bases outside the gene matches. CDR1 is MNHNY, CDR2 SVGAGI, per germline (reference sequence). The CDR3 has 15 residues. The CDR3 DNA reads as TGTGCCAGCAGTTACTCAGGGGGCGGGAATCAGCCCCAGCATTTT. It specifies CASSYSGGGNQPQHF.

CDR3 sequence: CASSLTHRGTGELFF. For the CDR3, the DNA is TGTGCCAGCAGCTTAACCCACAGGGGAACCGGGGAGCTGTTTTTT. The chain joins TRBV7-3 to TRBJ2-2, with 7 bases identical to TRBD1. The ends lost 0 bases at V and 5 bases at J; junction bases unmatched: 3. The CDR3 totals 15 residues. CDR1 and CDR2 from the germline V gene are SGHTA and FQGTGA.

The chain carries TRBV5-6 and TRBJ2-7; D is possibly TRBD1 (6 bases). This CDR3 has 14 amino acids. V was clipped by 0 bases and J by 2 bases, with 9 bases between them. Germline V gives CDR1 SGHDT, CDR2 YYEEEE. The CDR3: CASSLDRAPYEQYF. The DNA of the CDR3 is TGTGCCAGCAGCTTGGACAGGGCACCCTACGAGCAGTACTTC.

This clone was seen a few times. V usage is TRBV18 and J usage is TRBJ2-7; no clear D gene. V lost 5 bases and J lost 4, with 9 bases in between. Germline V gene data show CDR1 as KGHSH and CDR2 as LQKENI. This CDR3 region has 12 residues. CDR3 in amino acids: CASSSDGYEQYV. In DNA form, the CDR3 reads TGTGCCAGCTCAAGCGACGGATACGAGCAGTACGTC.